This T cell receptor (beta chain) is from a study of shared clonotypes between healthy human individuals. Assay used: immunoSEQ multiplex PCR; TCRdb lists only in-frame clones, some missing. The sample lists roughly 2.2 million clones, around 90% seen once, with 0.37% in the top ten. This CDR3 comprises 14 residues. The germline V gene has CDR1 MNHEY and CDR2 SVGAGI. V lost 5 bases to trimming and J lost 7 bases; unmatched junction nucleotides: 6. This sequence was found in a man in his late teens or twenties in good health. Some clones in this sample may be carry-over from other donors' samples. The chain recombines TRBV6-5 with TRBJ2-4; 9 positions agree with TRBD1. The sample comprised naive CD4+ T cells from PBMCs. Subset defined: CD45RA+ positively selected. The CDR3: CASSPGTGRNIQYF. CDR3 sequence (DNA): TGTGCCAGCAGTCCCGGGACAGGGAGGAACATTCAGTACTTC.